The clone carrying this TCR beta chain was detected ten times or more. As yet, its antigen is unknown. This specimen comes from a study of identical twins. TCRdb recomputed calls from the 5' RACE reads with MiXCR, one row per CDR3 protein. The repertoire holds hundreds of thousands of distinct CDR3 sequences, with approximately 13% as singletons. The germline V and J ends were trimmed by 5 bases and 5 bases, with 11 bases remaining between them. The CDR3 has 13 residues. Germline V gene sequence: CDR1 SGHNT, CDR2 YYREEE (reference sequence). General study results and limits: With beta out-of-frame sequences, excess sharing by twins was weaker.

The same specimen was also included in a second study, on yellow fever vaccine responses in identical twins.

Sequences were obtained from PBMCs. This TCR was recovered from a woman aged 18 to 35 in good health. This rearrangement joins TRBV5-4 to TRBJ1-5, with D hard to call. The CDR3 coding sequence is TGTGCCAGCAGTTTAGGGCGAGATCAGCCCCAGCATTTT. It is translated as CASSLGRDQPQHF.